This TCR beta chain is drawn from a study of T cells in narcolepsy. This clone was recorded only once. TCRdb's table, derived via immunoSEQ multiplex PCR, lists solely in-frame clones and lacks some. The data contain under 35,000 clones, over 75% of them singletons. Per germline, CDR1 MNHEY and CDR2 SVGAGI. The CDR3 length is 13 residues. Trimming stripped 5 bases from V and 1 base from J, with 8 bases between. The chain joins TRBV6-5 to TRBJ1-1; D is possibly TRBD1 (5 bases). This receptor was obtained from a human donor in good health. The specimen sequenced was memory (CD45RA-) CD4+ T cells from blood. The chain's CDR3 is CASSGDQNTEAFF. The CDR3 DNA follows: TGTGCCAGCAGTGGGGACCAGAACACTGAAGCTTTCTTT.